The entry below describes one T cell receptor (beta chain). Sequencing used immunoSEQ multiplex PCR; TCRdb keeps in-frame clones, though not all of them. Among under 700,000 clones listed, about four fifths were seen once. This sample is drawn from a study of shared T cell receptors in the human thymus. Germline CDR1 and CDR2: LNHNV and YYDKDF (reference sequence). The CDR3 consists of 18 residues. V lost 3 bases, J lost 3 bases, and 13 bases stayed unmatched. The same sample was also used in a study of human thymus T cells. Per that study: Thymic and blood repertoires appeared to show biased V and J gene usage.

The chain couples TRBV15 to TRBJ2-7; TRBD2 aligns across 11 bases. The receptor was derived from a boy in the first two years of life with a congenital heart defect. Source material: thymocytes. CDR3 in amino acids: CATSRIAGGPFGCYEQYF. The CDR3 bases are TGTGCCACCAGCAGGATAGCGGGAGGGCCTTTCGGATGCTACGAGCAGTACTTC.